Following are 26 T cell receptor beta chains from one sample sequenced in a study of blood T cell repertoires in COVID-19. Profiled with immunoSEQ multiplex PCR; TCRdb holds only in-frame clones, not every one. This table holds roughly 100,000 clones, 80% to 90% found once. Sequencing input: peripheral blood. The receptors originated from an elderly man with acute or convalescent COVID-19.

This clone was detected a few times. The J gene is TRBJ2-7, the V gene TRBV5-1; D possibly corresponds to TRBD2 (6 bases). The CDR3 contains 15 residues. Between the trimmed V and J ends, which lost 5 bases and 3 bases, there was a span of 18 bases. Germline loops: CDR1 SGHRS, CDR2 YFSETQ. The CDR3 spells CASSRFGDSGYEQYF. For the CDR3, the DNA is TGCGCCAGCAGTAGGTTCGGGGATAGCGGCTACGAGCAGTACTTC. The complete variable domain, with remaining parts taken from reference TRBV5-1 and TRBJ2-7, reads KAGVTQTPRYLIKTRGQQVTLSCSPISGHRSVSWYQQTPGQGLQFLFEYFSETQRNKGNFPGRFSGRQFSNSRSEMNVSTLELGDSALYLCASSRFGDSGYEQYFGPGTRLTVT.

This chain uses TRBV5-6 with TRBJ2-5, with D possibly being TRBD2 (6 bases). Trimming pared 4 bases from V and 4 bases from J, leaving 11 bases between. CDR1 and CDR2 from the germline V gene are SGHDT and YYEEEE. This CDR3 is built from 13 residues. The CDR3 is CASSRRRGETQYF. The DNA of the CDR3 is TGTGCCAGCAGCCGCCGGCGGGGAGAGACCCAGTACTTC.

This chain connects TRBV7-7 to TRBJ2-1; D is possibly TRBD2 (5 bases). CDR3 size: 15 residues. V was clipped by 5 bases and J by 0 bases, with 11 bases between them. Germline V gene data show CDR1 as SSHAT and CDR2 as FNYEAQ (reference sequence). DNA for the CDR3: TGTGCCAGCAGCCCCGCGGGTTACTCCTACAATGAGCAGTTCTTC. Translation: CASSPAGYSYNEQFF.

This clone was counted between two and nine times. This rearrangement joins TRBV7-2 to TRBJ1-2, with TRBD1 as a possible D gene (6 bases). Germline CDR1 and CDR2: SGHTA and FQGNSA. The germline V and J ends were trimmed by 5 bases and 8 bases, with 18 bases remaining between them. The CDR3 has 14 amino acids. This chain's CDR3 is CASSKWSGGGGYTF. CDR3 in DNA: TGTGCCAGCAGCAAATGGTCTGGTGGGGGCGGCTACACCTTC.

This clone has only a few counts. The rearrangement joins TRBV19 to TRBJ1-4; D is possibly TRBD1 (6 bases). The CDR3 sequence is 14 residues long. Germline assignment: CDR1 LNHDA and CDR2 SQIVND (reference sequence). V lost 5 bases and J lost 8, with 15 bases in between. The CDR3 is CASSAGGLGEKLFF. DNA of the CDR3: TGTGCCAGTAGTGCGGGGGGCTTGGGAGAAAAACTGTTTTTT. Drawing the rest from reference TRBV19 and TRBJ1-4, the complete variable domain is DGGITQSPKYLFRKEGQNVTLSCEQNLNHDAMYWYRQDPGQGLRLIYYSQIVNDFQKGDIAEGYSVSREKKESFPLTVTSAQKNPTAFYLCASSAGGLGEKLFFGSGTQLSVL.

The chain uses TRBV11-2 and TRBJ2-2; D not certain. The V and J ends lost 4 bases and 1 base respectively, with 7 bases between them. Germline V gene lookup returns CDR1 SGHAT and CDR2 FQNNGV. The CDR3 spans 14 residues. CDR3 bases: TGTGCCAGCAGCTGGCTAGGGAACACCGGGGAGCTGTTTTTT. This gives the protein CASSWLGNTGELFF.

This clone was seen a few times. The rearrangement joins TRBV6-5 to TRBJ2-1, with 10 bases identical to TRBD2. Per the germline V gene, CDR1 is MNHEY and CDR2 is SVGAGI. V lost 10 bases to trimming and J lost 7 bases; unmatched junction nucleotides: 7. This CDR3 is 13 amino acids long. CDR3 nucleotide sequence: TGTGCCACCAAAGCGGGAGGGGGGAATGAGCAGTTCTTC. This codes for CATKAGGGNEQFF.

The chain has TRBV6-5 and TRBJ2-5; the match to TRBD2 covers 11 bases. The junction had 2 bases not matched to a gene; V was cut back by 4 bases and J by 1 base. The CDR3 has 15 amino acids. The germline V gene encodes CDR1 MNHEY and CDR2 SVGAGI. CDR3 in amino acids: CASSSGLAAQETQYF. The CDR3 DNA sequence: TGTGCCAGCAGTTCGGGACTAGCGGCCCAAGAGACCCAGTACTTC.

The CDR3 nucleotides are TGTGCCAGCAGTTTGGAGGCCGGGGAGGGCTACACCTTC. Protein product: CASSLEAGEGYTF. The chain employs TRBV27 and TRBJ1-2; D call uncertain. The CDR3 covers 13 residues. V was clipped by 3 bases and J by 8 bases, with 13 bases between them. Germline CDR1 and CDR2: MNHEY and SMNVEV (reference sequence).

The rearrangement joins TRBV5-1 to TRBJ1-1; D is uncertain. The CDR3 totals 15 residues. Germline lookup yields CDR1 SGHRS and CDR2 YFSETQ. Trimming cost V 5 bases and J 1 base, with 15 bases left between them. The CDR3 loop reads CASRFELVGNTEAFF. CDR3 sequence (DNA): TGCGCCAGCAGATTCGAACTAGTGGGGAACACTGAAGCTTTCTTT.

V and J are TRBV7-2 and TRBJ1-2; D is perhaps TRBD1 (5 bases). Trimming left V 4 bases short and J 5 bases short, with 11 bases between. Germline CDR1 SGHTA, CDR2 FQGNSA. CDR3 length: 13 residues. CDR3 DNA sequence: TGTGCCAGCAGCTCACCGGGACTGTATGGCTACACCTTC. Its translation is CASSSPGLYGYTF.

The gene calls are TRBV5-1 and TRBJ2-7, with TRBD1 matching 9 bases. This CDR3 comprises 15 residues. The trim removed 4 bases at V and 5 bases at J, leaving 10 bases unmatched. CDR1 is SGHRS and CDR2 is YFSETQ in the germline V gene. CDR3 sequence (DNA): TGCGCCAGCAGCGAGACGGGACAGGGTTGGGACGAGCAGTACTTC. It specifies CASSETGQGWDEQYF.

The chain has TRBV7-2 and TRBJ2-1, with TRBD2 matching over 10 bases. Germline CDR1 reads SGHTA; CDR2 reads FQGNSA. Trimming cost V 4 bases and J 1 base; bases outside gene matches: 13. This CDR3 has 19 amino acids. CDR3 residues: CASSYRGTSVFKSYNEQFF. CDR3 sequence (DNA): TGTGCCAGCAGCTATAGGGGGACTAGCGTATTTAAATCCTACAATGAGCAGTTCTTC.

This clone was seen just once. The chain employs TRBV9 and TRBJ1-4; possibly TRBD1 for D (5 bases). This CDR3 spans 16 amino acids. V was pared by 2 bases and J by 8 bases, with 19 bases between. CDR1 SGDLS and CDR2 YYNGEE come from the germline V gene. Here the CDR3 DNA reads TGTGCCAGCAGCGTGTCTACGGGGGGTCGAGGCGAAAAACTGTTTTTT. Residues: CASSVSTGGRGEKLFF.

The rearrangement joins TRBV15 to TRBJ2-2; possible D gene TRBD2, 6 bases. This CDR3 has 18 residues. Germline lookup yields CDR1 LNHNV and CDR2 YYDKDF (reference sequence). V was pared by 3 bases and J by 5 bases, with 22 bases between. DNA of the CDR3: TGTGCCACCAGCAGGGGGGGAGTTGGCGGGGCAGTGACCGGGGAGCTGTTTTTT. Protein sequence: CATSRGGVGGAVTGELFF. The full variable domain, completed using reference TRBV15 and TRBJ2-2, is DAMVIQNPRYQVTQFGKPVTLSCSQTLNHNVMYWYQQKSSQAPKLLFHYYDKDFNNEADTPDNFQSRRPNTSFCFLDIRSPGLGDTAMYLCATSRGGVGGAVTGELFFGEGSRLTVL.

The genes are TRBV2 and TRBJ1-1, with TRBD1 matching over 8 bases. The CDR3 covers 15 residues. J gave up 1 base and V 2 bases, and 3 bases lay outside the gene matches. Germline lookup yields CDR1 SNHLY and CDR2 FYNNEI. In nucleotides, the CDR3 is TGTGCCAGCAGTGAACAGGGGGCGAGGAACACTGAAGCTTTCTTT. This translates into CASSEQGARNTEAFF. Drawing the rest from reference TRBV2 and TRBJ1-1, the complete variable domain is EPEVTQTPSHQVTQMGQEVILRCVPISNHLYFYWYRQILGQKVEFLVSFYNNEISEKSEIFDDQFSVERPDGSNFTLKIRSTKLEDSAMYFCASSEQGARNTEAFFGQGTRLTVV.

J is TRBJ1-5 and V is TRBV4-1, with TRBD1 matching 7 bases. The CDR3 sequence is 16 residues long. The junction had 7 bases not matched to a gene; V was cut back by 2 bases and J by 3 bases. The germline CDR1 and CDR2 sequences are MGHRA and YSYEKL. The CDR3 DNA reads as TGCGCCAGCAGCCAACCTAGACAGGGCGCCAATCAGCCCCAGCATTTT. Translated: CASSQPRQGANQPQHF.

V gene TRBV6-5 combines with J gene TRBJ2-7; D is perhaps TRBD1 (6 bases). The CDR3 sequence is 15 residues long. CDR1 and CDR2 from the germline V gene are MNHEY and SVGAGI. Deletions cut 4 bases from V and 2 bases from J, with 15 bases between. CDR3 amino acids: CASSLGQWFPYEQYF. The DNA for the CDR3 is TGTGCCAGCAGTTTAGGACAGTGGTTCCCCTACGAGCAGTACTTC.

The chain combines TRBV4-2 with TRBJ2-1; 7 nucleotides align to TRBD2. This CDR3 comprises 16 residues. The V gene end was trimmed by 0 bases and the J gene end by 6 bases; junction bases not matched to a gene: 8. Germline CDR1 reads LGHNA; CDR2 reads YNFKEQ. CDR3: CASSQEGGRVRNEQFF. In DNA, the CDR3 is TGTGCCAGCAGCCAAGAAGGTGGGAGGGTCCGCAATGAGCAGTTCTTC.

The rearrangement joins TRBV19 to TRBJ1-5, with D possibly being TRBD1 (6 bases). Germline CDR1 and CDR2: LNHDA and SQIVND (reference sequence). This CDR3 has 15 amino acids. V was trimmed by 6 bases and J by 4 bases, leaving 16 bases between them. CDR3 sequence (DNA): TGTGCCAGTAGCCTCGGTGGGGGCCCAAATCAGCCCCAGCATTTT. It codes for CASSLGGGPNQPQHF. Combining the CDR3 with reference TRBV19 and TRBJ1-5 gives the whole variable domain DGGITQSPKYLFRKEGQNVTLSCEQNLNHDAMYWYRQDPGQGLRLIYYSQIVNDFQKGDIAEGYSVSREKKESFPLTVTSAQKNPTAFYLCASSLGGGPNQPQHFGDGTRLSIL.

This clone appeared once. The chain combines TRBV6-6 with TRBJ1-6; D is perhaps TRBD1 (5 bases). The CDR3 is made up of 13 amino acids. Trimming took off 6 bases at V and 7 bases at J, with 10 bases between the two ends. Germline values: CDR1 MNHNY, CDR2 SVGAGI (reference sequence). CDR3: CASSGGMNSPLHF. CDR3 in DNA: TGTGCCAGCAGCGGGGGTATGAATTCACCCCTCCACTTT.

This chain joins TRBV28 and TRBJ1-5; D may be TRBD1 (5 bases). The CDR3 covers 14 residues. Germline assignment: CDR1 MDHEN and CDR2 SYDVKM. V was trimmed by 6 bases and J by 3 bases, leaving 12 bases between them. In DNA, the CDR3 is TGTGCCAGCAGCCCAGGACAACTCAATCAGCCCCAGCATTTT. Its translation: CASSPGQLNQPQHF.

V and J are TRBV2 and TRBJ1-1; D is perhaps TRBD1 (6 bases). This CDR3 contains 15 residues. Germline values: CDR1 SNHLY, CDR2 FYNNEI. Trimming stripped 1 base from V and 3 bases from J, with 12 bases between. The DNA for the CDR3 is TGTGCCAGCAGTGAAGGGACAGCGATATACACTGAAGCTTTCTTT. It specifies CASSEGTAIYTEAFF.

This chain uses TRBV28 with TRBJ2-7; no clear D gene. CDR3 length equals 14 residues. Germline V gene data show CDR1 as MDHEN and CDR2 as SYDVKM. V lost 5 bases and J 7 bases, leaving 18 bases between the germline ends. CDR3: CASSPPHYEREQYF. The DNA for the CDR3 is TGTGCCAGCAGTCCCCCACACTACGAGAGGGAGCAGTACTTC.

This chain links TRBV6-5 with TRBJ1-5, with 8 bases matching TRBD1. The germline V gene has CDR1 MNHEY and CDR2 SVGAGI. The CDR3 spans 15 residues. V shed 0 bases and J 4 bases; nucleotides not matched to a gene: 2. The CDR3 loop reads CASSYSWTGNQPQHF. The CDR3 DNA follows: TGTGCCAGCAGTTACTCGTGGACAGGGAATCAGCCCCAGCATTTT.

This chain joins TRBV2 and TRBJ1-1; TRBD1 matches at 7 bases. Germline V gives CDR1 SNHLY, CDR2 FYNNEI. Germline trimming cut 5 bases from V and 5 bases from J; bases unmatched to any gene: 5. The CDR3 spans 13 residues. Here the CDR3 reads CASSNQGETEAFF. The CDR3 nucleotides are TGTGCCAGCAGTAATCAGGGGGAAACTGAAGCTTTCTTT.